The 6 T cell receptor beta chains reported below all come from one sample, sequenced in a study of beta chain features in type 1 diabetes. cDNA synthesis used the whole RNA isolate, giving expressed TCRB sequences. The data were produced by immunoSEQ multiplex PCR, yet TCRdb's version contains in-frame clones alone and is incomplete. This table has hundreds of thousands of clones, roughly 15% appearing once. Input material: naive CD4+ T cells from blood. These receptors were obtained from a woman in her forties in good health.

This clone was recorded a few times. The chain joins TRBV5-1 to TRBJ1-1, with 7 bases fitting TRBD1. This CDR3 spans 14 amino acids. Losses at the gene ends were 7 bases for V and 0 bases for J; bases not matched to a gene: 6. Germline V gene lookup returns CDR1 SGHRS and CDR2 YFSETQ. The CDR3 sequence is CASVEDRVNTEAFF. The CDR3 DNA sequence: TGCGCCAGCGTGGAAGACAGGGTGAACACTGAAGCTTTCTTT.

This clone was seen a few times. The chain employs TRBV11-2 and TRBJ2-5; D ambiguous. Trimming took 5 bases from V and 1 from J, leaving 11 bases between them. Germline lookup yields CDR1 SGHAT and CDR2 FQNNGV. The CDR3 extends over 14 amino acids. In DNA form, the CDR3 reads TGTGCCAGCAGCCCCATGCCCGGCCAAGAGACCCAGTACTTC. It codes for CASSPMPGQETQYF.

This clone showed up just a few times. J is TRBJ2-2 and V is TRBV5-4, with D perhaps matching TRBD1 (6 bases). V lost 4 bases to trimming and J lost 6 bases, with 16 bases between them. This CDR3 region has 15 residues. The V gene's germline CDR1 is SGHNT and CDR2 YYREEE (reference sequence). The CDR3 here is CASSPGRGRSGELFF. Here the CDR3 DNA reads TGTGCCAGCAGCCCGGGCAGGGGTCGGTCCGGGGAGCTGTTTTTT.

In this sample, this clone turned up a few times. The chain links TRBV5-4 to TRBJ2-1; weak D call: TRBD1 (6 bases). Trimming removed 0 bases from V and 5 bases from J, with 12 bases in between. Germline loops: CDR1 SGHNT, CDR2 YYREEE (reference sequence). The CDR3 extends over 15 amino acids. The CDR3 DNA reads TGTGCCAGCAGCTTGGGGAACAGGGTTGACAATGAGCAGTTCTTC. This translates into CASSLGNRVDNEQFF. Looking up the rest from reference TRBV5-4 and TRBJ2-1 gives the full variable domain: ETGVTQSPTHLIKTRGQQVTLRCSSQSGHNTVSWYQQALGQGPQFIFQYYREEENGRGNFPPRFSGLQFPNYSSELNVNALELDDSALYLCASSLGNRVDNEQFFGPGTRLTVL.

This rearrangement joins TRBV6-6 to TRBJ2-7; no firm D call. CDR3 length: 14 residues. In germline, CDR1 is MNHNY, CDR2 SVGAGI (reference sequence). V dropped 6 bases and J dropped 3 bases, with 15 bases sitting between them. The CDR3 spells CASRTTVLNYEQYF. In DNA, the CDR3 is TGTGCCAGCAGGACAACGGTACTGAACTACGAGCAGTACTTC.

Only a few counts were recorded for this clone. CDR3 protein: CASSSGLAGDQETQYF. Here the CDR3 DNA reads TGCGCCAGCAGCTCCGGACTAGCGGGGGACCAAGAGACCCAGTACTTC. The rearrangement joins TRBV5-1 to TRBJ2-5, with 13 positions matching TRBD2. The CDR3 totals 16 residues. Losses at the gene ends were 3 bases for V and 0 bases for J; bases not matched to a gene: 2. Germline CDR1 is SGHRS and CDR2 is YFSETQ. Combining the CDR3 with reference TRBV5-1 and TRBJ2-5 gives the whole variable domain KAGVTQTPRYLIKTRGQQVTLSCSPISGHRSVSWYQQTPGQGLQFLFEYFSETQRNKGNFPGRFSGRQFSNSRSEMNVSTLELGDSALYLCASSSGLAGDQETQYFGPGTRLLVL.